This entry features one T cell receptor (beta chain) sequence. TCRdb reprocessed the 5' RACE reads and reports one entry per CDR3 protein, with no DNA. This table lists over 250,000 distinct CDR3 sequences. Germline V gene sequence: CDR1 SGHTA, CDR2 FQGNSA. CDR3 length equals 15 residues. This specimen comes from a study of T cells expressing NK-cell markers. The chain has TRBV7-2 and TRBJ2-1. The receptor's source is a woman aged 18-70 years in good health. The material sequenced was blood T cells: a sorted CD56 or NKG2C T cell subset, CD4+ or CD8+ T cells, or bulk PBMC T cells (not recorded which). The CDR3: CASSLVGTSYNEQFF.